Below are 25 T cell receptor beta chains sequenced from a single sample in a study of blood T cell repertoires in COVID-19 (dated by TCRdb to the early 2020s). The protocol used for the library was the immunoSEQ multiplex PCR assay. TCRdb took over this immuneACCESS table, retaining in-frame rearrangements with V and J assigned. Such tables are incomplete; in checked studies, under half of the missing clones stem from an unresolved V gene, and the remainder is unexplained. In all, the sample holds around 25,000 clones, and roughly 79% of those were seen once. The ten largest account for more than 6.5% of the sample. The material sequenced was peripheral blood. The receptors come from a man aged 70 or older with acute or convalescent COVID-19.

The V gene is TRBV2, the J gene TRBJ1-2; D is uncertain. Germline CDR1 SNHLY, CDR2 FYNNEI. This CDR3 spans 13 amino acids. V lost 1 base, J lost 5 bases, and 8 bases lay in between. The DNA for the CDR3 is TGTGCCAGCAGTGAAGGAGTAAATTATGGCTACACCTTC. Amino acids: CASSEGVNYGYTF.

This chain's CDR3 is CASKGSAQETQYF. The CDR3 DNA follows: TGTGCCAGCAAAGGGAGCGCCCAAGAGACCCAGTACTTC. The rearrangement links TRBV2 to TRBJ2-5, with a possible D match to TRBD2 (5 bases). The germline V and J ends were trimmed by 7 bases and 1 base, with 10 bases remaining between them. Germline V lookup: CDR1 SNHLY, CDR2 FYNNEI. This CDR3 comprises 13 residues.

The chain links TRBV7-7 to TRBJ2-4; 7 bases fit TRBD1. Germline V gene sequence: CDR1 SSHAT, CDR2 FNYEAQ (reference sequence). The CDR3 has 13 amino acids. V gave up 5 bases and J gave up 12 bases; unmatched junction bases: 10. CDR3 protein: CASSAGPRGPQYF. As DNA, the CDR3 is TGTGCCAGCAGCGCCGGGCCAAGGGGGCCTCAGTACTTC. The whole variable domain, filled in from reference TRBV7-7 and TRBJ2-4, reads GAGVSQSPRYKVTKRGQDVTLRCDPISSHATLYWYQQALGQGPEFLTYFNYEAQPDKSGLPSDRFSAERPEGSISTLTIQRTEQRDSAMYRCASSAGPRGPQYFGAGTRLSVL.

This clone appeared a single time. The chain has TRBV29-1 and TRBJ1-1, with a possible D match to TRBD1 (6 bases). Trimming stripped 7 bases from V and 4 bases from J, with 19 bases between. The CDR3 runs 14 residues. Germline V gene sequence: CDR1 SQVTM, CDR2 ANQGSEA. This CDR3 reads CSATRQVGGTEAFF. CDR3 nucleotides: TGCAGCGCCACTCGACAGGTAGGAGGCACTGAAGCTTTCTTT.

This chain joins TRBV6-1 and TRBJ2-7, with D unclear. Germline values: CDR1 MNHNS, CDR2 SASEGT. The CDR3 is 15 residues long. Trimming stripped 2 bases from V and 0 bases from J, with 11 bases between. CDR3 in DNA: TGTGCCAGCAGTGAAAGCCACCCGAGCTCCTACGAGCAGTACTTC. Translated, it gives CASSESHPSSYEQYF.

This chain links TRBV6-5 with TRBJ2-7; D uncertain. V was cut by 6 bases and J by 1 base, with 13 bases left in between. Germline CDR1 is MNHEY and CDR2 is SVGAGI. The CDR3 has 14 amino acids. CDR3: CASSPLYSSYEQYF. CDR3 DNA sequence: TGTGCCAGCAGCCCACTCTACAGTTCCTACGAGCAGTACTTC.

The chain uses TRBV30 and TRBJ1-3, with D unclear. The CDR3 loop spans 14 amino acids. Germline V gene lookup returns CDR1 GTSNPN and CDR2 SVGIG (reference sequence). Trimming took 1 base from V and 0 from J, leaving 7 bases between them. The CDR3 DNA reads TGTGCCTGGAGTGACTGGAGCTCTGGAAACACCATATATTTT. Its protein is CAWSDWSSGNTIYF.

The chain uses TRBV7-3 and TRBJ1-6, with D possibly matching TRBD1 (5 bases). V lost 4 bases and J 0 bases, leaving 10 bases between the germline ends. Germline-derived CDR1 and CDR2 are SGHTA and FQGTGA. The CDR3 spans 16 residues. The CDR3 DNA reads TGTGCCAGCAGCTCTTCCGGACACTCCTATAATTCACCCCTCCACTTT. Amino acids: CASSSSGHSYNSPLHF. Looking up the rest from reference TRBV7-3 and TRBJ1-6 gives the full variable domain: GAGVSQTPSNKVTEKGKYVELRCDPISGHTALYWYRQSLGQGPEFLIYFQGTGAADDSGLPNDRFFAVRPEGSVSTLKIQRTERGDSAVYLCASSSSGHSYNSPLHFGNGTRLTVT.

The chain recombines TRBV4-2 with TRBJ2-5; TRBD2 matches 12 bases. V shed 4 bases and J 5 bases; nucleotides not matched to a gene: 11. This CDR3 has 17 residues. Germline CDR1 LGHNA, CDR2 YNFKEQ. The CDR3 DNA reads TGTGCCAGCAGCCGAACCCTAGCGGGAGGGCCGGGGGAGACCCAGTACTTC. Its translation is CASSRTLAGGPGETQYF.

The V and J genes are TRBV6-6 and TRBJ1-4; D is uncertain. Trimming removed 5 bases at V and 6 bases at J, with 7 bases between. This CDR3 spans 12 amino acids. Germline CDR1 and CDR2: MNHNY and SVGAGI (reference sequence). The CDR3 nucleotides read TGTGCCAGCAGTGCACTAGATGAAAAACTGTTTTTT. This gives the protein CASSALDEKLFF.

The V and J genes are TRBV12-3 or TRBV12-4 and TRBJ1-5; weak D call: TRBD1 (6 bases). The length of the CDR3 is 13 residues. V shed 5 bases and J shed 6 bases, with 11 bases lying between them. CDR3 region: CASSKTGTQPQHF. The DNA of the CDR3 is TGTGCCAGCAGTAAAACAGGGACTCAGCCCCAGCATTTT.

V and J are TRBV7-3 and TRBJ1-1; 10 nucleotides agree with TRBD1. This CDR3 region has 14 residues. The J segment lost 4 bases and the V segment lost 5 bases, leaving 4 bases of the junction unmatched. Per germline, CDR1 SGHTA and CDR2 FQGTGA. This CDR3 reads CASSEDRGSTEAFF. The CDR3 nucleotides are TGTGCCAGCAGCGAGGACAGGGGGTCCACTGAAGCTTTCTTT.

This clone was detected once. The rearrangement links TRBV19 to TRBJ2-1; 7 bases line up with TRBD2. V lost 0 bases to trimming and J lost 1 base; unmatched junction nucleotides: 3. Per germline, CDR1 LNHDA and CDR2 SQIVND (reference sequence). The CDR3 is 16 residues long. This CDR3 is CASSIEAGRSYNEQFF. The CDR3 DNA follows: TGTGCCAGTAGTATAGAAGCGGGGAGATCCTACAATGAGCAGTTCTTC.

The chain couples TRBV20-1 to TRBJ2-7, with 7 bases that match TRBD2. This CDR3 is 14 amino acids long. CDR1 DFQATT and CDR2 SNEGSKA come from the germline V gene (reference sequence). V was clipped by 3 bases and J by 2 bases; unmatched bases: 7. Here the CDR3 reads CSASFREATYEQYF. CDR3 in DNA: TGCAGTGCTAGTTTTCGGGAGGCTACCTACGAGCAGTACTTC.

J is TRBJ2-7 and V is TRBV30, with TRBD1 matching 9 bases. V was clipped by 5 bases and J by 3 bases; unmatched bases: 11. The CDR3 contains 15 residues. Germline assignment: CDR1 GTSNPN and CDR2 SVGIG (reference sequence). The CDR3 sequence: CAWGRWDRANYEQYF. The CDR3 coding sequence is TGTGCCTGGGGACGTTGGGACAGGGCAAACTACGAGCAGTACTTC.

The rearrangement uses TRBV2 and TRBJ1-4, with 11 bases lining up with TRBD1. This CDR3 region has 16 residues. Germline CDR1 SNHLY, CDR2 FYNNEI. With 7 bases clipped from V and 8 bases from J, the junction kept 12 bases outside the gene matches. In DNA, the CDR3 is TGTGCCAGCACTCCTCTGTCGGGACAGGGGGAAGAAAAACTGTTTTTT. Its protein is CASTPLSGQGEEKLFF.

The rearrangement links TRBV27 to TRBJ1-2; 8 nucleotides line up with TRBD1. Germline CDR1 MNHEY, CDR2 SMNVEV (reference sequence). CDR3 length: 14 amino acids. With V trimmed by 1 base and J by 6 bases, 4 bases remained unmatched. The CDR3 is CASSLLGQGNGYTF. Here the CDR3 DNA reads TGTGCCAGCAGTTTATTAGGACAGGGCAATGGCTACACCTTC.

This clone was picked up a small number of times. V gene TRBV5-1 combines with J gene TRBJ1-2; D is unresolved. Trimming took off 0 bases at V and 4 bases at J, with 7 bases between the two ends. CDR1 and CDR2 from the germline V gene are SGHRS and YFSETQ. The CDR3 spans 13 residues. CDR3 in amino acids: CASSLESVYGYTF. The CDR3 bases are TGCGCCAGCAGCTTGGAGTCAGTCTATGGCTACACCTTC.

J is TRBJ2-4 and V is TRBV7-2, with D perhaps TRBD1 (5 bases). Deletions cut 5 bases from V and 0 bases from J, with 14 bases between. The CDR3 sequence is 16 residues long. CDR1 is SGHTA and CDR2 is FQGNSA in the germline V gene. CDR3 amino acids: CASSPVGRLAKNIQYF. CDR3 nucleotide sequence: TGTGCCAGCAGCCCCGTGGGGCGGCTAGCCAAAAACATTCAGTACTTC.

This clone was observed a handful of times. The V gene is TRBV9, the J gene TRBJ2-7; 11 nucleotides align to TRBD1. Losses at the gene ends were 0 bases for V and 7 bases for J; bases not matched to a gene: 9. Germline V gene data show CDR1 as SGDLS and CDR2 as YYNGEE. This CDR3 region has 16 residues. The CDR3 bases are TGTGCCAGCAGCGTAGATGGGACAGGGGGAATTAGGGAGCAGTACTTC. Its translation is CASSVDGTGGIREQYF.

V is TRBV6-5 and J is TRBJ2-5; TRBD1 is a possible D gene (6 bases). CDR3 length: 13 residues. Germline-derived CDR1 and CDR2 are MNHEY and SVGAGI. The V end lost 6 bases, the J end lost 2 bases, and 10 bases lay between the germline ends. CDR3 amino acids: CASRRTAQETQYF. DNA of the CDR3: TGTGCCAGCAGACGGACAGCTCAAGAGACCCAGTACTTC.

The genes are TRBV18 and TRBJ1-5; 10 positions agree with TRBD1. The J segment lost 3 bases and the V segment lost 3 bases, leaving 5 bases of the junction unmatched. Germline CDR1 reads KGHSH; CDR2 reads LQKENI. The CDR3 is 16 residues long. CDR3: CASSPAGTGVNQPQHF. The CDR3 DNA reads TGTGCCAGCTCACCCGCCGGGACAGGGGTCAATCAGCCCCAGCATTTT.

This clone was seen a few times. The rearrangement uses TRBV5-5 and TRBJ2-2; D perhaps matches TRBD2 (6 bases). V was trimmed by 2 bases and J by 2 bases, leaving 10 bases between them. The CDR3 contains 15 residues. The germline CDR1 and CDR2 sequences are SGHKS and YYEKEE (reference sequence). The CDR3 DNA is TGTGCCAGCAGCTTTATCGGGGGAAACACCGGGGAGCTGTTTTTT. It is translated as CASSFIGGNTGELFF.

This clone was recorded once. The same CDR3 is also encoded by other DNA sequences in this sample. CDR3 in DNA: TGCGCCAGCAGCTTGGAAGGGGGTTCGGGAAACACCATATATTTT. Translated: CASSLEGGSGNTIYF. This rearrangement joins TRBV5-1 to TRBJ1-3; weak D call: TRBD1 (6 bases). Germline V gives CDR1 SGHRS, CDR2 YFSETQ. Trimming pared 0 bases from V and 4 bases from J, leaving 11 bases between. The CDR3 runs 15 residues.

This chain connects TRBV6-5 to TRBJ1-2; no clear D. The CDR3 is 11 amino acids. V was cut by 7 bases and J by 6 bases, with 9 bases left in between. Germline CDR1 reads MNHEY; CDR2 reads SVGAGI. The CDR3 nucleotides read TGTGCCAGCATAGCGGTGGATGGCTACACCTTC. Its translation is CASIAVDGYTF.